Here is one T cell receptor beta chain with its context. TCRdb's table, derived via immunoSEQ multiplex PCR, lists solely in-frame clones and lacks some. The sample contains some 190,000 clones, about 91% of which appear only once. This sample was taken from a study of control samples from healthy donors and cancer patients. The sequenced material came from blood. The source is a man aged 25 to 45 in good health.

Here the CDR3 reads CASSSRATFMNTEAFF. For the CDR3, the DNA is TGCGCCAGCAGCTCCAGGGCCACTTTTATGAACACTGAAGCTTTCTTT. This rearrangement joins TRBV5-1 to TRBJ1-1, with a tentative D call TRBD1 (5 bases). Trimming took 3 bases from V and 0 from J, leaving 15 bases between them. Germline CDR1 and CDR2: SGHRS and YFSETQ. The CDR3 extends over 16 amino acids. The complete variable domain, with remaining parts taken from reference TRBV5-1 and TRBJ1-1, reads KAGVTQTPRYLIKTRGQQVTLSCSPISGHRSVSWYQQTPGQGLQFLFEYFSETQRNKGNFPGRFSGRQFSNSRSEMNVSTLELGDSALYLCASSSRATFMNTEAFFGQGTRLTVV.